This T cell receptor (beta chain) was identified during a study of OX40 agonist ivuxolimab in advanced cancers. Details on this clone: Distinct nucleotide sequences in the sample also encode this CDR3.

Clones were sequenced by immunoSEQ multiplex PCR, and TCRdb holds only the in-frame ones, with some missing. The profile shows 75,000 to 95,000 clones, more than 80% of them singletons. Trimming left V 1 base short and J 7 bases short, with 11 bases between. This CDR3 has 14 amino acids. Germline CDR1 reads SEHNR; CDR2 reads FQNEAQ (reference sequence). Specimen: CD4+ or CD8+ T cells sorted from blood, collected in a trial of the OX40 agonist ivuxolimab. The TCR comes from an adult with an advanced solid tumor such as melanoma, head and neck, liver or kidney cancer. The chain joins TRBV7-9 to TRBJ1-5, with D perhaps TRBD1 (5 bases). The CDR3: CASSLGQGGQPQHF. CDR3 bases: TGTGCCAGCAGCTTAGGGCAGGGTGGACAGCCCCAGCATTTT. The full variable domain, with the rest looked up from reference TRBV7-9 and TRBJ1-5, is DTGVSQNPRHKITKRGQNVTFRCDPISEHNRLYWYRQTLGQGPEFLTYFQNEAQLEKSRLLSDRFSAERPKGSFSTLEIQRTEQGDSAMYLCASSLGQGGQPQHFGDGTRLSIL.